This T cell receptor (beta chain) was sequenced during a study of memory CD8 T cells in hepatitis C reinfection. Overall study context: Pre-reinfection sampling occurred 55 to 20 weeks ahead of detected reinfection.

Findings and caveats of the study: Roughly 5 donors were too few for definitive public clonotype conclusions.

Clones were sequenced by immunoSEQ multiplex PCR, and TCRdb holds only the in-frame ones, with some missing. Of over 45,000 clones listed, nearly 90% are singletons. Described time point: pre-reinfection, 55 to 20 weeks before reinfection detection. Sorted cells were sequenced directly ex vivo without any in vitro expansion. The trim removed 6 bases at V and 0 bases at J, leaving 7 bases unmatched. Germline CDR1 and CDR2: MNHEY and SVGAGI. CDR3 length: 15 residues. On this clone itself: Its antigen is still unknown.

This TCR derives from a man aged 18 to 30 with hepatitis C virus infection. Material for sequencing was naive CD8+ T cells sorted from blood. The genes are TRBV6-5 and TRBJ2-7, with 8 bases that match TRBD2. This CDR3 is CASSPLAGISYEQYF. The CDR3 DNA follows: TGTGCCAGCAGCCCGCTAGCGGGCATCTCCTACGAGCAGTACTTC.